This T cell receptor (beta chain) is from a study of shared clonotypes between healthy human individuals. Broader study findings: Donors were few, which limited the genetic and exposure-history diversity represented. Clonotype sharing among donors, it was expected, would be affected by sequencing depth.

With respect to this clone: Its antigen is unknown.

CDR3 length: 14 amino acids. Trimming left V 1 base short and J 2 bases short, with 9 bases between. The germline CDR1 and CDR2 sequences are SEHNR and FQNEAQ (reference sequence). Data came from immunoSEQ multiplex PCR; TCRdb stores just in-frame clones and leaves some out. Of millions of clones detected, approximately 94% appear once; the ten largest clones hold about 0.13%. The sequence was collected from a man younger than 35 in good health. Sequenced input: naive CD4+ T cells sorted from blood. Subset indicated: CD45RA+ positively selected. The chain couples TRBV7-9 to TRBJ2-7; D is unclear. CDR3 DNA: TGTGCCAGCAGCTTAGACGAGACACCCTACGAGCAGTACTTC. This codes for CASSLDETPYEQYF.